These T cell receptor beta chains were read from a single sample in a study of blood T cell repertoires in COVID-19. The repertoire was sequenced with immunoSEQ multiplex PCR; TCRdb's copy has only in-frame clones and lacks some. The sample includes under 150,000 clones, about 90% of them seen just once. Sequenced material: peripheral blood. The receptors shown here come from a human donor in a cohort sampled during active COVID-19. CDR3s leave out the opening cysteine and the closing phenylalanine or tryptophan. Fields, in order: D gene, V gene, clone size, CDR3 protein. The D gene is left open where the match is weak. The size of a clone is reported for some rows only, either as once, few or many, or as a class for expanded clones.

d_call: NA; v_call: TRBV27; clone_size: NA; cdr3_aa: ASSSREGQGTRYGYT
d_call: NA; v_call: TRBV19; clone_size: NA; cdr3_aa: ASSTQGSNGELF
d_call: NA; v_call: TRBV6-6; clone_size: NA; cdr3_aa: ASSSGFMNTEAF
d_call: TRBD1; v_call: TRBV7-2; clone_size: NA; cdr3_aa: ASSLAGGGETQY
d_call: NA; v_call: TRBV14; clone_size: NA; cdr3_aa: ASSQGFGGGEKLF
d_call: TRBD2; v_call: TRBV19; clone_size: NA; cdr3_aa: ASSITGLAGGTGELF
d_call: TRBD2; v_call: TRBV6-4; clone_size: NA; cdr3_aa: ASSELAGGQETQY
d_call: NA; v_call: TRBV3-1/TRBV3-2; clone_size: NA; cdr3_aa: ASSFGAADTEAF
d_call: TRBD2; v_call: TRBV10-3; clone_size: few; cdr3_aa: AISEGTSGYEQY
d_call: TRBD1; v_call: TRBV9; clone_size: NA; cdr3_aa: ASSIVSPGQNSNQPQH
d_call: NA; v_call: TRBV11-2; clone_size: NA; cdr3_aa: ASSLNEQF
d_call: NA; v_call: TRBV7-8; clone_size: NA; cdr3_aa: ASSLGTVYSGNTIY
d_call: NA; v_call: TRBV2; clone_size: NA; cdr3_aa: ASSEGEGDTEAF
d_call: NA; v_call: TRBV6-4; clone_size: NA; cdr3_aa: ASSDESQYRLRGGKNTGELF
d_call: TRBD1; v_call: TRBV7-9; clone_size: NA; cdr3_aa: ASARTGGVETQY
d_call: NA; v_call: TRBV4-2; clone_size: NA; cdr3_aa: ASSYTGFQETQY
d_call: TRBD1; v_call: TRBV5-6; clone_size: NA; cdr3_aa: ASSFDRGPTNEKLF
d_call: TRBD2; v_call: TRBV6-2/TRBV6-3; clone_size: NA; cdr3_aa: ASSRLAVGELF
d_call: NA; v_call: TRBV28; clone_size: NA; cdr3_aa: ASSSIKPQH
d_call: NA; v_call: TRBV4-2; clone_size: NA; cdr3_aa: ASSQTPSVTYNEQF
d_call: NA; v_call: TRBV25-1; clone_size: NA; cdr3_aa: ASSSGVRGTGELF
d_call: NA; v_call: TRBV30; clone_size: NA; cdr3_aa: AWSLQGWAEAF
d_call: TRBD1; v_call: TRBV30; clone_size: NA; cdr3_aa: AWIGDRGFKQF
d_call: TRBD2; v_call: TRBV6-2/TRBV6-3; clone_size: NA; cdr3_aa: ASSYPGGEQF
d_call: NA; v_call: TRBV27; clone_size: NA; cdr3_aa: ASSLRGDQPQH
d_call: TRBD2; v_call: TRBV6-2/TRBV6-3; clone_size: NA; cdr3_aa: ASSDSGGAIGELF
d_call: NA; v_call: TRBV21-1; clone_size: NA; cdr3_aa: ASSKALEKGQGASDTQY
d_call: NA; v_call: TRBV7-9; clone_size: NA; cdr3_aa: ASSPLETQY
d_call: NA; v_call: TRBV9; clone_size: NA; cdr3_aa: ASSGQGNYGYT
d_call: NA; v_call: TRBV4-1; clone_size: NA; cdr3_aa: ASSQPTRSSSGNTIY
d_call: NA; v_call: TRBV7-2; clone_size: NA; cdr3_aa: ASSLGQPAGNEQF
d_call: TRBD2; v_call: TRBV19; clone_size: NA; cdr3_aa: ASSIGRGKQF
d_call: TRBD1; v_call: TRBV14; clone_size: NA; cdr3_aa: ASSQGGQGYYEQY
d_call: TRBD1; v_call: TRBV4-1; clone_size: NA; cdr3_aa: ASSPRQGAFYGELF
d_call: NA; v_call: TRBV28; clone_size: NA; cdr3_aa: ASSFRGTASEAF
d_call: TRBD2; v_call: TRBV7-2; clone_size: NA; cdr3_aa: ASSPRTSGGQETQY
d_call: TRBD1; v_call: TRBV30; clone_size: NA; cdr3_aa: AWSASGTVFNSPLH
d_call: NA; v_call: TRBV30; clone_size: once; cdr3_aa: AWSIPRPGQNTEAF
d_call: TRBD1; v_call: TRBV29-1; clone_size: NA; cdr3_aa: SVGQGPGANVLT
d_call: TRBD1; v_call: TRBV19; clone_size: NA; cdr3_aa: ASSTGTGDSYEQY
d_call: TRBD1; v_call: TRBV15; clone_size: NA; cdr3_aa: ATSRDFDRGNEQY
d_call: TRBD2; v_call: TRBV15; clone_size: NA; cdr3_aa: ATSRDHSGKGYEQY
d_call: NA; v_call: TRBV9; clone_size: NA; cdr3_aa: ASSTNTGPDTEAF
d_call: TRBD1; v_call: TRBV18; clone_size: NA; cdr3_aa: ASSGTGAHNEQF
d_call: NA; v_call: TRBV29-1; clone_size: NA; cdr3_aa: SVSKGDRFTEAF
d_call: TRBD2; v_call: TRBV11-2; clone_size: few; cdr3_aa: ASSLGLAGGGYEQY
d_call: NA; v_call: TRBV6-5; clone_size: NA; cdr3_aa: ASRRSSYNSPLH
d_call: NA; v_call: TRBV7-2; clone_size: NA; cdr3_aa: ASSFSGNQETQY
d_call: NA; v_call: TRBV6-6; clone_size: NA; cdr3_aa: ASSPLDRLQPQH
d_call: TRBD1; v_call: TRBV14; clone_size: once; cdr3_aa: ASSQGRGGRTYAYEQY
d_call: NA; v_call: TRBV15; clone_size: NA; cdr3_aa: ATSRDPPRGRYEQY
d_call: NA; v_call: TRBV14; clone_size: NA; cdr3_aa: ASSPPLGEAF
d_call: TRBD2; v_call: TRBV7-9; clone_size: NA; cdr3_aa: ASSLGPTTSLNSYNEQF
d_call: NA; v_call: TRBV5-1; clone_size: NA; cdr3_aa: ASSLAGSATAAYEQY
d_call: NA; v_call: TRBV6-5; clone_size: once; cdr3_aa: ASSWTANTEAF
d_call: NA; v_call: TRBV7-2; clone_size: NA; cdr3_aa: ASSLETGTLH
d_call: NA; v_call: TRBV18; clone_size: NA; cdr3_aa: ASSPDFQETQY
d_call: NA; v_call: TRBV9; clone_size: NA; cdr3_aa: ASSSPPGSYGYT
d_call: TRBD2; v_call: TRBV4-3; clone_size: NA; cdr3_aa: ASSQGGTRASYNEQF
d_call: NA; v_call: TRBV28; clone_size: NA; cdr3_aa: ASSRQSYNEQF